This record concerns one T cell receptor (beta chain) sequence. The source of the sample is a study of OX40 agonist ivuxolimab in advanced cancers. Here immunoSEQ multiplex PCR was the method, and the copy in TCRdb shows in-frame clones only, minus some. The sample has about 59,000 clones, around 86% seen once; the top ten hold approximately 0.39%. V was clipped by 1 base and J by 3 bases, with 14 bases between them. The CDR3 has 15 amino acids. Germline V gene lookup returns CDR1 SGHRS and CDR2 YFSETQ. The source of this sequence is an adult with an advanced solid tumor such as melanoma, head and neck, liver or kidney cancer. The material was CD4+ or CD8+ T cells sorted from blood, obtained in a trial of the OX40 agonist ivuxolimab. J is TRBJ2-7 and V is TRBV5-1; unclear D gene. The DNA of the CDR3 is TGCGCCAGCAGCTTGTTGCCGGGCCCTGACTACGAGCAGTACTTC. Protein: CASSLLPGPDYEQYF.